This entry lists 25 T cell receptor beta chains sequenced from one sample in a study of shared clonotypes between healthy human individuals. Clones were read by immunoSEQ multiplex PCR, and TCRdb kept only the in-frame ones, dropping some. The sample yields fewer than 2.5 million clones, approximately 93% seen once. Sequenced sample: naive CD4+ T cells from PBMCs. Indicated subset: CD45RA+ positively selected. These receptors originate from a man in his late teens or twenties in good health. Some clones in this sample may be carry-over from other donors' samples.

This clone showed up just once. The V and J genes are TRBV28 and TRBJ2-6; 7 bases line up with TRBD1. The CDR3 covers 15 residues. The germline V gene encodes CDR1 MDHEN and CDR2 SYDVKM. V shed 6 bases, J shed 2 bases, and the junction held 4 bases outside the gene matches. The CDR3 sequence is CASSPQGAGANVLTF. CDR3 DNA sequence: TGTGCCAGCAGCCCGCAGGGGGCTGGGGCCAACGTCCTGACTTTC.

In DNA, the CDR3 is TGTGCCAGCAGACTTATAGCGGGAGCGCACAATGAGCAGTTCTTC. It codes for CASRLIAGAHNEQFF. The chain joins TRBV7-3 to TRBJ2-1; 9 nucleotides agree with TRBD2. This CDR3 is 15 amino acids long. With V trimmed by 6 bases and J by 5 bases, 8 bases remained unmatched. Germline V CDR1 and CDR2: SGHTA, FQGTGA.

The J gene is TRBJ2-7, the V gene TRBV2, with D perhaps TRBD1 or TRBD2 (6 bases each). Germline V gives CDR1 SNHLY, CDR2 FYNNEI. Trimming shortened V by 4 bases and J by 3 bases, and 13 bases separated the two germline ends. This CDR3 is built from 14 residues. The CDR3 region is CASSVSKGGYEQYF. CDR3 bases: TGTGCCAGCAGTGTATCTAAGGGGGGCTACGAGCAGTACTTC. Using reference TRBV2 and TRBJ2-7 for the parts outside the CDR3, the full variable domain is EPEVTQTPSHQVTQMGQEVILRCVPISNHLYFYWYRQILGQKVEFLVSFYNNEISEKSEIFDDQFSVERPDGSNFTLKIRSTKLEDSAMYFCASSVSKGGYEQYFGPGTRLTVT.

This rearrangement joins TRBV9 to TRBJ2-2; no definite D call. The CDR3 contains 15 residues. V was trimmed by 0 bases and J by 4 bases, leaving 10 bases between them. Germline lookup yields CDR1 SGDLS and CDR2 YYNGEE. The CDR3 spells CASSVVVDLTGELFF. The DNA for the CDR3 is TGTGCCAGCAGCGTAGTGGTGGACCTCACCGGGGAGCTGTTTTTT.

V is TRBV6-1 and J is TRBJ1-1, with TRBD1 matching 8 bases. J lost 2 bases, V lost 7 bases, and 6 bases had no gene match. CDR1 is MNHNS, CDR2 SASEGT, per germline. This CDR3 region has 14 residues. The CDR3 protein is CASKTGGHNTEAFF. The CDR3 DNA reads TGTGCCAGCAAAACAGGGGGGCATAACACTGAAGCTTTCTTT.

In this sample, this clone turned up once. The chain employs TRBV7-2 and TRBJ2-3, with no clear D. This CDR3 is 12 amino acids long. Germline V gene sequence: CDR1 SGHTA, CDR2 FQGNSA. Trimming removed 7 bases from V and 1 base from J, with 6 bases in between. Written as DNA, the CDR3 is TGTGCCAGCACACTCCGCACAGATACGCAGTATTTT. Translated: CASTLRTDTQYF.

Concerning this clone: Other DNA sequences in the sample encode the same CDR3. The chain joins TRBV28 to TRBJ2-2, with D possibly TRBD1 on 6 matching bases. The length of the CDR3 is 13 residues. In germline, CDR1 is MDHEN, CDR2 SYDVKM. With 8 bases removed from V and 2 bases from J, the gap between germline ends came to 9 bases. The CDR3 sequence is CASLTGNTGELFF. In DNA, the CDR3 is TGTGCCAGCCTGACAGGAAACACCGGGGAGCTGTTTTTT.

The chain employs TRBV9 and TRBJ2-7; 10 nucleotides line up with TRBD2. Germline V gives CDR1 SGDLS, CDR2 YYNGEE. The ends lost 0 bases at V and 2 bases at J; junction bases unmatched: 8. The CDR3 is made up of 17 amino acids. The CDR3 nucleotides read TGTGCCAGCAGCGTAGGGGCGGGAGCGGGAGGGCCCTACGAGCAGTACTTC. Its protein is CASSVGAGAGGPYEQYF. The full variable domain, with the rest looked up from reference TRBV9 and TRBJ2-7, is DSGVTQTPKHLITATGQRVTLRCSPRSGDLSVYWYQQSLDQGLQFLIQYYNGEERAKGNILERFSAQQFPDLHSELNLSSLELGDSALYFCASSVGAGAGGPYEQYFGPGTRLTVT.

The chain carries TRBV10-3 and TRBJ1-5, with D perhaps matching TRBD1 (5 bases). The CDR3 has 14 residues. Germline values: CDR1 ENHRY, CDR2 SYGVKD. V lost 6 bases to trimming and J lost 5 bases, with 14 bases between them. Written as DNA, the CDR3 is TGTGCCATCAGCCTGGGGGGATTGGATCAGCCCCAGCATTTT. Translating gives CAISLGGLDQPQHF.

The chain joins TRBV5-1 to TRBJ2-2, with D maybe TRBD1 (6 bases). The CDR3 contains 17 residues. Germline V CDR1 and CDR2: SGHRS, YFSETQ. V gave up 4 bases and J gave up 4 bases, with 20 bases separating them. This chain's CDR3 is CASSQGSRTATTGELFF. The CDR3, as DNA: TGCGCCAGCAGCCAGGGGTCCCGGACAGCCACCACCGGGGAGCTGTTTTTT. The complete variable domain, with remaining parts taken from reference TRBV5-1 and TRBJ2-2, reads KAGVTQTPRYLIKTRGQQVTLSCSPISGHRSVSWYQQTPGQGLQFLFEYFSETQRNKGNFPGRFSGRQFSNSRSEMNVSTLELGDSALYLCASSQGSRTATTGELFFGEGSRLTVL.

This chain joins TRBV11-2 and TRBJ2-7; D possibly corresponds to TRBD2 (6 bases). The CDR3 totals 16 residues. Germline assignment: CDR1 SGHAT and CDR2 FQNNGV. V was trimmed by 2 bases and J by 6 bases, leaving 20 bases between them. The CDR3 region is CASSLSIWEELAEQYF. The CDR3 region has the DNA TGTGCCAGCAGCTTATCGATTTGGGAGGAGCTGGCCGAGCAGTACTTC.

Note on this clone: Other DNA sequences in this sample translate to the same CDR3. The J gene is TRBJ1-4, the V gene TRBV20-1; D not resolved. Per the germline V gene, CDR1 is DFQATT and CDR2 is SNEGSKA (reference sequence). The CDR3 extends over 11 amino acids. Trimming removed 5 bases from V and 8 bases from J, with 9 bases in between. CDR3 DNA: TGCAGTGCTTTGACTGGCGAAAAACTGTTTTTT. Its translation is CSALTGEKLFF.

J is TRBJ2-3 and V is TRBV30; D is perhaps TRBD1 (5 bases). Between the trimmed V and J ends, which lost 8 bases and 4 bases, there was a span of 16 bases. Germline V CDR1 and CDR2: GTSNPN, SVGIG (reference sequence). CDR3 length: 13 residues. The CDR3 DNA sequence: TGTGCCAGCAGGCCCAGGGCCGCAGATACGCAGTATTTT. Amino acid sequence: CASRPRAADTQYF.

The chain links TRBV7-9 to TRBJ1-1; 7 bases map to TRBD1. V lost 5 bases and J lost 0; bases outside the gene matches: 6. This CDR3 is built from 15 residues. Germline V gene sequence: CDR1 SEHNR, CDR2 FQNEAQ (reference sequence). The CDR3 coding sequence is TGTGCCAGCAGCCGCCGACAGGGAGTGAACACTGAAGCTTTCTTT. This gives the protein CASSRRQGVNTEAFF.

The chain employs TRBV11-2 and TRBJ2-3; the match to TRBD2 covers 15 bases. CDR1 SGHAT and CDR2 FQNNGV come from the germline V gene. This CDR3 contains 18 residues. The junction had 8 bases not matched to a gene; V was cut back by 3 bases and J by 4 bases. The CDR3 sequence: CASSFGLAGGPRADTQYF. The CDR3 nucleotides read TGTGCCAGCAGCTTCGGACTAGCGGGAGGGCCCAGAGCAGATACGCAGTATTTT.

This clone has only one observation. The V gene is TRBV6-6, the J gene TRBJ2-3, with D possibly TRBD2 on 6 matching bases. In germline, CDR1 is MNHNY, CDR2 SVGAGI (reference sequence). The CDR3 runs 13 residues. V was pared by 8 bases and J by 4 bases, with 13 bases between. CDR3 nucleotides: TGTGCCAGCGCCTGGAGGGGTCCAGATACGCAGTATTTT. It yields the protein CASAWRGPDTQYF.

This clone was recorded only once. The chain carries TRBV9 and TRBJ2-2; no clear D gene. Looked up from germline, CDR1 is SGDLS and CDR2 is YYNGEE. The V gene lost 0 bases and the J gene lost 1 base, with 10 bases spanning the gap. CDR3 size: 16 residues. In DNA, the CDR3 is TGTGCCAGCAGCGTAGGAGTTGCAGTGAACACCGGGGAGCTGTTTTTT. This translates into CASSVGVAVNTGELFF.

V is TRBV6-4 and J is TRBJ2-1; 8 positions agree with TRBD1. Germline CDR1 MRHNA, CDR2 SNTAGT. The CDR3 consists of 15 residues. Germline trimming cut 2 bases from V and 9 bases from J; bases unmatched to any gene: 9. The CDR3 region has the DNA TGTGCCAGCAGTGACGGGCAGGGGGCGCGGGGTGAGCAGTTCTTC. Translation: CASSDGQGARGEQFF.

The rearrangement links TRBV18 to TRBJ1-1; 7 bases fit TRBD1. V shed 3 bases, J shed 0 bases, and the junction held 10 bases outside the gene matches. Germline assignment: CDR1 KGHSH and CDR2 LQKENI. The CDR3 length is 17 residues. The CDR3: CASSPWDSAPMNTEAFF. The CDR3 nucleotides read TGTGCCAGCTCACCTTGGGACAGTGCACCTATGAACACTGAAGCTTTCTTT. Combining the CDR3 with reference TRBV18 and TRBJ1-1 gives the whole variable domain NAGVMQNPRHLVRRRGQEARLRCSPMKGHSHVYWYRQLPEEGLKFMVYLQKENIIDESGMPKERFSAEFPKEGPSILRIQQVVRGDSAAYFCASSPWDSAPMNTEAFFGQGTRLTVV.

The V gene is TRBV20-1, the J gene TRBJ1-1, with no clear D. The V and J ends lost 3 bases and 11 bases respectively, with 13 bases between them. Germline-derived CDR1 and CDR2 are DFQATT and SNEGSKA (reference sequence). The CDR3 covers 11 residues. The CDR3: CSARSEGWAFF. The CDR3, as DNA: TGCAGTGCTAGGTCGGAGGGCTGGGCTTTCTTT.

To note about this clone: The same CDR3 can be traced to other DNA sequences in this sample. The chain recombines TRBV6-5 with TRBJ1-1, with D perhaps TRBD1 (5 bases). Per germline, CDR1 MNHEY and CDR2 SVGAGI. This CDR3 has 14 residues. V was shortened by 2 bases and J by 2 bases, with 9 bases between the two germline ends. The CDR3 loop reads CASSYRGGNTEAFF. CDR3 sequence (DNA): TGTGCCAGCAGTTACCGGGGGGGTAACACTGAAGCTTTCTTT.

The rearrangement joins TRBV4-1 to TRBJ2-7; D gene uncertain. The CDR3 contains 14 residues. Germline CDR1 reads MGHRA; CDR2 reads YSYEKL. V lost 0 bases, J lost 0 bases, and 6 bases lay in between. CDR3 sequence (DNA): TGCGCCAGCAGCCAAGAGTCGTACTCCTACGAGCAGTACTTC. Amino acid sequence: CASSQESYSYEQYF.

The rearrangement links TRBV28 to TRBJ1-2; D is ambiguous. Per the germline V gene, CDR1 is MDHEN and CDR2 is SYDVKM. Trimming pared 6 bases from V and 3 bases from J, leaving 26 bases between. This CDR3 has 18 residues. The CDR3 coding sequence is TGTGCCAGCAGCACCCCTTTACCGGGGAGAGCCTCATACTATGGCTACACCTTC. This codes for CASSTPLPGRASYYGYTF.

This chain uses TRBV28 with TRBJ2-6; no clear D gene. Between the trimmed V and J ends, which lost 10 bases and 0 bases, there was a span of 10 bases. The CDR3 runs to 14 residues. The germline CDR1 and CDR2 sequences are MDHEN and SYDVKM. CDR3 in DNA: TGTGCCATCGCCCGCGGCTCTGGGGCCAACGTCCTGACTTTC. It yields the protein CAIARGSGANVLTF.

This chain links TRBV15 with TRBJ1-1; D gene ambiguous. Germline lookup yields CDR1 LNHNV and CDR2 YYDKDF (reference sequence). This CDR3 region has 14 residues. V was cut by 1 base and J by 1 base, with 7 bases left in between. Here the CDR3 reads CATSRVIPNTEAFF. In nucleotides, the CDR3 is TGTGCCACCAGCAGAGTCATCCCGAACACTGAAGCTTTCTTT.